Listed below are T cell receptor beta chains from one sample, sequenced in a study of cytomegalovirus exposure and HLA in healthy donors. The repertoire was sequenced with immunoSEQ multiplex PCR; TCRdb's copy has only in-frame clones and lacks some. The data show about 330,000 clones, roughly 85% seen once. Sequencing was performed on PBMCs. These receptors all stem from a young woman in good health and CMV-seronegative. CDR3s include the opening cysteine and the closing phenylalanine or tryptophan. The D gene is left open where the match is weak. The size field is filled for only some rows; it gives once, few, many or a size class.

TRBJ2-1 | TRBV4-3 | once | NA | CASSQETVNNEQFF | TGCGCCAGCAGCCAAGAGACAGTCAACAATGAGCAGTTCTTC
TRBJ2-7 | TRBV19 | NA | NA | CASSRQGGNEQYF | TGTGCCAGTTCCCGGCAGGGAGGCAACGAGCAGTACTTC
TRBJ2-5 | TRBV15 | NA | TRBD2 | CATSRKRGLAGRETQYF | TGTGCCACCAGCAGAAAACGAGGACTAGCTGGCAGGGAGACCCAGTACTTC
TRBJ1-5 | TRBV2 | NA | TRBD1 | CASTPEGQGPLSNQPQHF | TGTGCCAGCACCCCAGAGGGACAGGGTCCCTTAAGCAATCAGCCCCAGCATTTT
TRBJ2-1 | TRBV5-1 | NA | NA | CASSFERSRNEQFF | TGCGCCAGCAGCTTTGAGCGGAGCCGCAATGAGCAGTTCTTC
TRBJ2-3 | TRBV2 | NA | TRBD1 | CASSPQGKDTDTQYF | TGTGCCAGCAGTCCACAGGGGAAGGACACAGATACGCAGTATTTT
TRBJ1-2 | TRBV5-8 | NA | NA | CASSINAGPYGYTF | TGTGCCAGCAGCATAAACGCAGGGCCCTATGGCTACACCTTC
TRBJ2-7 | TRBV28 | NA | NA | CASSLAGLVSYEQYF | TGTGCCAGCAGTTTAGCGGGGCTAGTTTCCTACGAGCAGTACTTC
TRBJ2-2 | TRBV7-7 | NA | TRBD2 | CASSLGLAGTNTGELFF | TGTGCTAGCAGCTTGGGACTAGCGGGGACGAACACCGGGGAGCTGTTTTTT
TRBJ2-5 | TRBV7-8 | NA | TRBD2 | CASSLEASGRRETQYF | TGTGCCAGCAGCTTAGAGGCTAGCGGGAGGAGGGAGACCCAGTACTTC
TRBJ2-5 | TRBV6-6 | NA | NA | CATHQGGTETQYF | TGTGCCACCCATCAGGGGGGAACGGAGACCCAGTACTTC
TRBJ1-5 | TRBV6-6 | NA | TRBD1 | CASRLWTGGDQPQHF | TGTGCCAGCCGGCTTTGGACAGGGGGGGATCAGCCCCAGCATTTT
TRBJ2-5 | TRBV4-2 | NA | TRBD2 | CASSQEVAGAETQYF | TGTGCCAGCAGCCAAGAGGTAGCGGGAGCAGAGACCCAGTACTTC
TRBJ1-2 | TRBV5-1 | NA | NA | CASSWQDNYGYTF | TGCGCCAGCAGCTGGCAGGATAACTATGGCTACACCTTC
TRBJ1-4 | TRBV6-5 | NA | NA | CASSPVAGNEKLFF | TGTGCCAGCAGTCCCGTAGCGGGTAATGAAAAACTGTTTTTT
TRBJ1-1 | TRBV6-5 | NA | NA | CASSYSRQTNTEAFF | TGTGCCAGCAGTTACTCCCGACAGACGAACACTGAAGCTTTCTTT
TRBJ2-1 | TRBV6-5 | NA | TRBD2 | CASSFPGAGLDEQFF | TGTGCCAGCAGTTTCCCCGGAGCGGGGTTGGATGAGCAGTTCTTC
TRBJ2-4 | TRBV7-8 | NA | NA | CASSLAWWRGPENIQYF | TGTGCCAGCAGCTTAGCGTGGTGGAGGGGCCCTGAAAACATTCAGTACTTC
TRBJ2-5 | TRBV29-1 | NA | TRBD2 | CSVDLWASGQETQYF | TGCAGCGTTGATCTCTGGGCTAGCGGGCAAGAGACCCAGTACTTC
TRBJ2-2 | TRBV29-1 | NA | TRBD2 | CSVPLHGSGRAGELFF | TGCAGCGTCCCACTCCACGGTAGCGGGAGGGCCGGGGAGCTGTTTTTT
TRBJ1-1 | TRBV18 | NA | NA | CATQKSRADTEAFF | TGTGCCACACAAAAATCCAGGGCCGACACTGAAGCTTTCTTT
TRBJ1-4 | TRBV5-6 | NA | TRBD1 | CASSPDRGGSNEKLFF | TGTGCCAGCAGCCCGGACAGGGGTGGCTCTAATGAAAAACTGTTTTTT
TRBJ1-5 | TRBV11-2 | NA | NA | CASSHSRIGQYSNQPQHF | TGTGCCAGCAGCCACAGTCGAATAGGACAGTATAGCAATCAGCCCCAGCATTTT
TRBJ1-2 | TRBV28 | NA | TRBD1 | CASSSYDRAYGYTF | TGTGCCAGCAGTTCCTATGACAGGGCTTATGGCTACACCTTC
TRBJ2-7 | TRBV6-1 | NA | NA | CASSFLLREQYF | TGTGCCAGCAGTTTCCTCCTCAGGGAGCAGTACTTC
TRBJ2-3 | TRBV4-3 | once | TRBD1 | CASSQDMGQSITDTQYF | TGCGCCAGCAGCCAAGATATGGGACAGAGCATAACAGATACGCAGTATTTT
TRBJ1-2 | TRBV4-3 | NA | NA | CASSQDSQGYGYTF | TGCGCCAGCAGCCAAGATTCTCAGGGCTATGGCTACACCTTC
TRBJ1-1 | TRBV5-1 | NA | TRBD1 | CASSSPGRDSQNTEAFF | TGCGCCAGCAGTTCCCCGGGCCGGGACAGTCAAAACACTGAAGCTTTCTTT
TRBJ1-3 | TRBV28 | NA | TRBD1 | CASSFGGGKKDTIYF | TGTGCCAGCAGTTTTGGAGGGGGCAAGAAGGACACCATATATTTT
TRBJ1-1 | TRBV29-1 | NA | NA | CSVEGGGTEAFF | TGCAGCGTTGAAGGGGGAGGAACTGAAGCTTTCTTT
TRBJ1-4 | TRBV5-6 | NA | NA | CASSPVSGSEKLFF | TGTGCCAGCAGCCCCGTTTCGGGGAGTGAAAAACTGTTTTTT
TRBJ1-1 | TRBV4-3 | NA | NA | CASSQGLTEAWNTEAFF | TGCGCCAGCAGCCAAGGCTTGACAGAGGCATGGAACACTGAAGCTTTCTTT
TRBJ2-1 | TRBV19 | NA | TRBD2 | CASSPGLAYNEQFF | TGTGCCAGTAGTCCGGGACTAGCTTACAATGAGCAGTTCTTC
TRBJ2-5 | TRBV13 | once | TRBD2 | CASSSLASSGSSETQYF | TGTGCCAGCAGCTCCCTGGCGTCTAGCGGGAGTTCAGAGACCCAGTACTTC
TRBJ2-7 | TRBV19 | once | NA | CASSLGRGYYEQYF | TGTGCCAGTAGCCTTGGGCGGGGTTACTACGAGCAGTACTTC
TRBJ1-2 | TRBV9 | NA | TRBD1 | CASRRDSNYGYTF | TGTGCCAGCAGAAGGGACAGCAACTATGGCTACACCTTC
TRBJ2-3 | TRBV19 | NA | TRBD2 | CASRGLREQDTQYF | TGTGCCAGTAGGGGGCTGCGGGAGCAAGATACGCAGTATTTT
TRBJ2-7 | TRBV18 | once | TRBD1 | CASSPLVGQGAQEQYF | TGTGCCAGCTCACCCTTAGTGGGACAGGGGGCGCAGGAGCAGTACTTC
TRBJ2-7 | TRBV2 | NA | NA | CANKQGSGEQYF | TGTGCCAACAAGCAGGGGAGCGGCGAGCAGTACTTC
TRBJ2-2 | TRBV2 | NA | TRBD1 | CASSWTGGMAGELFF | TGTGCCAGTAGCTGGACAGGGGGCATGGCCGGGGAGCTGTTTTTT
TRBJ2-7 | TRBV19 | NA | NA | CASSGPGASSSYEQYF | TGTGCCAGTAGTGGTCCAGGGGCCTCTAGCTCCTACGAGCAGTACTTC
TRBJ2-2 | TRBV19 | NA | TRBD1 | CASNQGAQNTGELFF | TGTGCCAGTAATCAGGGGGCGCAGAACACCGGGGAGCTGTTTTTT
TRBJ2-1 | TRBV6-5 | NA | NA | CASSRRGGLYEQFF | TGTGCCAGCAGTAGGAGGGGAGGATTATATGAGCAGTTCTTC